Below, one TCR beta chain is given with its context. Its antigen is not known. Profiling relied on immunoSEQ multiplex PCR, and the TCRdb table lists in-frame clones only, not all of them. The profile covers approximately 3,700 clones, with 59% appearing a single time and around 26% taken by the ten largest. This record comes from a study of tissue T cells after allogeneic stem cell transplantation. Points from the study as a whole: Within patients, tissue anatomy strongly shaped TCR repertoire composition. This small cohort was clinically heterogeneous, and sampling depth was a limitation. In patients and mice, blood and spleen missed much of tissue repertoire.

Autopsy tissues spanned esophagus to rectum, liver, skin, and lymphoid organs including spleen. The receptor's source is a male donor aged 60 or over with lung cancer. The starting material was tissue from the ileum, obtained at autopsy.

The CDR3 here is CSVEFGSGSYEQYF. CDR3 nucleotide sequence: TGCAGCGTTGAATTCGGGTCGGGCTCCTACGAGCAGTACTTC. V and J are TRBV29-1 and TRBJ2-7; D ambiguous. This CDR3 is 14 amino acids long. V gave up 2 bases and J gave up 0 bases, with 11 bases separating them. The germline V gene has CDR1 SQVTM and CDR2 ANQGSEA.